This TCR beta chain was recorded in a study of human T cells and chemical hapten exposure. Study-level information: Scalp application of diphenylcyclopropenone was performed weekly in patients across the entire roughly 26-week study. Small pooled library volume differences mainly caused per-sample TCR yield variation.

The sample holds many counts of this clonotype. Time point described: patch test 3, about 24 weeks after DPC sensitization. As to treatment: therapeutic diphenylcyclopropenone sensitization with weekly scalp DPC. TCRdb ran MiXCR on the RACE reads and lists one entry per CDR3 protein. Of roughly 50,000 distinct CDR3 sequences listed, roughly 10% were seen once; the top ten hold 16%. The sequencing used whole blood, collected in connection with sensitization to the hapten diphenylcyclopropenone (DPC). This receptor was obtained from a woman aged 40 to 55 with alopecia areata. Some clones in this sample may be carry-over from other donors' samples.

CDR3 bases: TGCGCCAGCAGCCGGACCGGGCAGGGAGATACAGAGACCCAGTACTTC. Residues: CASSRTGQGDTETQYF. The rearrangement joins TRBV4-1 to TRBJ2-5; either TRBD1 or TRBD2 may supply D (5 bases each). This CDR3 region has 16 residues. Germline assignment: CDR1 MGHRA and CDR2 YSYEKL. Trimming removed 4 bases from V and 4 bases from J, with 19 bases in between.